This entry concerns a single TCR beta chain. Its target is unknown. The data originate from a study of graft-versus-host responses after intestinal transplantation. Study summary: Every transplant recipient was induced with anti-thymocyte globulin, then maintained on tacrolimus and steroids for around 3 years. Study-wide results and limits: Peak GvH clone levels in circulation were associated with early post-transplant HvG declines. Those patients showing graft-donor T cell macrochimerism displayed high graft-versus-host to host-versus-graft clonal ratios in allografts. Investigators detected GvH clones in recipient marrow, with some emerging earlier in ileum or blood.

This table comes from immunoSEQ multiplex PCR, and its TCRdb copy is limited to in-frame clones, with some not included. The data contain nearly 90,000 clones, over 80% of them seen just once; the ten biggest clones take up about 18%. This CDR3 is 14 amino acids long. Germline assignment: CDR1 LGHNA and CDR2 YNFKEQ. V lost 0 bases and J lost 5, with 8 bases in between. This receptor was identified in a human donor who received an intestinal transplant. The chain is built from TRBV4-2 and TRBJ2-1; D ambiguous. Sequencing was performed on unstimulated CD8+ T cells sorted from spleen or lymph node cells, taken before intestinal transplant. The CDR3 reads CASSQESPNNEQFF. The CDR3 bases are TGTGCCAGCAGCCAAGAAAGCCCAAACAATGAGCAGTTCTTC.